What follows are 26 T cell receptor beta chains derived from one specimen sequenced in a study of a mutant IDH1 vaccine in newly diagnosed glioma. The time point here: week 23, last vaccination. Vaccine doses each comprised 300 ug of mutant IDH1 20-mer peptide, with topical imiquimod. Using immunoSEQ multiplex PCR, the repertoire was profiled, and TCRdb retains in-frame clones only, with some absent. The sample lists under 70,000 clones; 75% to 90% were seen once. These receptors' targets are unknown. This specimen consisted of PBMCs, obtained from a glioma patient whose treatment included an IDH1 peptide vaccine. Receptors originate from a man younger than 35 with glioma.

The V gene is TRBV2, the J gene TRBJ1-2, with D maybe TRBD1 (6 bases). Trimming shortened V by 7 bases and J by 3 bases, and 9 bases separated the two germline ends. This CDR3 has 12 residues. Germline assignment: CDR1 SNHLY and CDR2 FYNNEI. CDR3 bases: TGTGCCAGCACAGGGGTTTACTATGGCTACACCTTC. The encoded protein is CASTGVYYGYTF. The full variable domain, with the rest looked up from reference TRBV2 and TRBJ1-2, is EPEVTQTPSHQVTQMGQEVILRCVPISNHLYFYWYRQILGQKVEFLVSFYNNEISEKSEIFDDQFSVERPDGSNFTLKIRSTKLEDSAMYFCASTGVYYGYTFGSGTRLTVV.

This clone came up once. The CDR3 DNA is TGTGCCAGCAGCCAAAATCCGGGACAGTCCTACGAGCAGTACTTC. Translation: CASSQNPGQSYEQYF. This chain uses TRBV7-2 with TRBJ2-7, with TRBD1 matching over 7 bases. The CDR3 extends over 15 amino acids. V lost 5 bases, J lost 1 base, and 8 bases stayed unmatched. The V gene's germline CDR1 is SGHTA and CDR2 FQGNSA.

The J gene is TRBJ2-3, the V gene TRBV7-2; 10 bases fit TRBD2. The CDR3 has 17 residues. Germline V gives CDR1 SGHTA, CDR2 FQGNSA. V dropped 2 bases and J dropped 2; count of bases not matched to a gene: 7. The CDR3, as DNA: TGTGCCAGCAGCTTACGCCTAGCGGGAGTCCTCACAGATACGCAGTATTTT. Residues: CASSLRLAGVLTDTQYF.

This sequence joins TRBV28 and TRBJ2-1, with a possible D match to TRBD2 (5 bases). Trimming removed 7 bases at V and 6 bases at J, with 19 bases between. Germline V CDR1 and CDR2: MDHEN, SYDVKM. This CDR3 is 15 amino acids long. Here the CDR3 reads CASITWGEEGNEQFF. The CDR3 coding sequence is TGTGCCAGCATCACTTGGGGAGAAGAAGGCAATGAGCAGTTCTTC.

V gene TRBV28 combines with J gene TRBJ2-7; TRBD2 might be the D (6 bases). The CDR3 has 13 amino acids. V was clipped by 6 bases and J by 4 bases, with 13 bases between them. In germline, CDR1 is MDHEN, CDR2 SYDVKM. CDR3 amino acids: CASSPGLWYEQYF. The CDR3 DNA reads as TGTGCCAGCAGCCCGGGACTTTGGTACGAGCAGTACTTC.

The chain recombines TRBV7-2 with TRBJ2-2; D gene unclear. V dropped 5 bases and J dropped 4 bases, with 11 bases sitting between them. Germline CDR1 and CDR2: SGHTA and FQGNSA. This CDR3 has 14 residues. The DNA for the CDR3 is TGTGCCAGCAGCATTGGACCGACCACCGGGGAGCTGTTTTTT. This encodes CASSIGPTTGELFF.

The chain links TRBV7-2 to TRBJ1-2, with 8 nucleotides matching TRBD1. Germline-derived CDR1 and CDR2 are SGHTA and FQGNSA. Unmatched junction bases numbered 7, after V lost 7 bases and J lost 6 bases. The CDR3 covers 13 residues. The CDR3 is CASTVRTGNGYTF. Here the CDR3 DNA reads TGTGCCAGCACAGTTAGGACAGGGAATGGCTACACCTTC. The whole variable domain, remainder taken from reference TRBV7-2 and TRBJ1-2, is GAGVSQSPSNKVTEKGKDVELRCDPISGHTALYWYRQSLGQGLEFLIYFQGNSAPDKSGLPSDRFSAERTGGSVSTLTIQRTQQEDSAVYLCASTVRTGNGYTFGSGTRLTVV.

The chain combines TRBV6-4 with TRBJ2-2, with 7 bases lining up with TRBD1. CDR3 length equals 14 residues. Germline V gives CDR1 MRHNA, CDR2 SNTAGT. V trimming: 8 bases; J trimming: 1 base; junction bases outside the gene matches: 4. In nucleotides, the CDR3 is TGTGCCAGCCGGGGACAGTTGAACACCGGGGAGCTGTTTTTT. The encoded protein is CASRGQLNTGELFF.

This chain connects TRBV5-6 to TRBJ1-3, with D hard to call. Germline V CDR1 and CDR2: SGHDT, YYEEEE. V was shortened by 6 bases and J by 2 bases, with 9 bases between the two germline ends. The CDR3 has 13 residues. CDR3 nucleotide sequence: TGTGCCAGCACCCGGCCGGCTGGAAACACCATATATTTT. It encodes CASTRPAGNTIYF.

The chain has TRBV5-1 and TRBJ2-7, with D hard to call. V was pared by 1 base and J by 7 bases, with 12 bases between. The CDR3 has 13 residues. CDR1 SGHRS and CDR2 YFSETQ come from the germline V gene. CDR3 DNA: TGCGCCAGCAGCTTGCTAACCTCTTCAGAGCAGTACTTC. This gives the protein CASSLLTSSEQYF.

The chain joins TRBV5-1 to TRBJ2-5, with D tentatively TRBD1 or TRBD2 (6 bases each). CDR3 size: 13 residues. Germline V gene data show CDR1 as SGHRS and CDR2 as YFSETQ. V was clipped by 6 bases and J by 4 bases, with 13 bases between them. The CDR3 DNA follows: TGCGCCAGCACTACAGGGCGGGGAGAGACCCAGTACTTC. It yields the protein CASTTGRGETQYF.

This sequence joins TRBV25-1 and TRBJ2-5; D is uncertain. Germline assignment: CDR1 MGHDK and CDR2 SYGVNS. Trimming took off 3 bases at V and 1 base at J, with 15 bases between the two ends. The CDR3 contains 16 residues. The CDR3 loop is CASSDLFDSGQETQYF. The CDR3 coding sequence is TGTGCCAGCAGTGATTTATTCGATTCGGGCCAAGAGACCCAGTACTTC.

The chain uses TRBV6-6 and TRBJ2-7; 7 bases are shared with TRBD1. Germline V lookup: CDR1 MNHNY, CDR2 SVGAGI (reference sequence). The CDR3 contains 15 residues. The J segment lost 1 base and the V segment lost 7 bases, leaving 10 bases of the junction unmatched. The CDR3 here is CASTPDRELSYEQYF. For the CDR3, the DNA is TGTGCCAGCACTCCCGACAGGGAACTATCCTACGAGCAGTACTTC.

This rearrangement joins TRBV6-1 to TRBJ2-1; TRBD2 agrees at 12 bases. Germline V gives CDR1 MNHNS, CDR2 SASEGT. The CDR3 spans 15 residues. V dropped 5 bases and J dropped 7; count of bases not matched to a gene: 6. The CDR3 region has the DNA TGTGCCAGCAGTCCCCGGACTAGCGGGGCGAATGAGCAGTTCTTC. This codes for CASSPRTSGANEQFF.

This sequence joins TRBV18 and TRBJ1-1, with a possible D match to TRBD1 (6 bases). V was clipped by 4 bases and J by 4 bases, with 13 bases between them. In germline, CDR1 is KGHSH, CDR2 LQKENI. The CDR3 spans 14 residues. The CDR3, as DNA: TGTGCCAGCTCACGACTGGACAGCTCCACTGAAGCTTTCTTT. The encoded protein is CASSRLDSSTEAFF.

This clone was counted a few times. This chain uses TRBV30 with TRBJ2-7; D is perhaps TRBD1 or TRBD2 (5 bases each). Trimming shortened V by 1 base and J by 4 bases, and 17 bases separated the two germline ends. Germline CDR1 and CDR2: GTSNPN and SVGIG (reference sequence). This CDR3 has 15 amino acids. CDR3 loop: CAWSALGRPQYEQYF. The CDR3 DNA is TGTGCCTGGAGTGCCTTGGGACGGCCACAATACGAGCAGTACTTC.

The chain links TRBV7-2 to TRBJ1-4; 7 nucleotides align to TRBD1. CDR3 length equals 14 residues. Germline V gives CDR1 SGHTA, CDR2 FQGNSA. J gave up 7 bases and V 4 bases, and 6 bases lay outside the gene matches. The CDR3: CASSSRQGFEKLFF. DNA of the CDR3: TGTGCCAGCAGCTCACGACAGGGCTTTGAAAAACTGTTTTTT.

This chain connects TRBV10-3 to TRBJ2-1; D is possibly TRBD1 or TRBD2 (6 bases each). The CDR3 consists of 16 residues. V was shortened by 3 bases and J by 8 bases, with 20 bases between the two germline ends. In germline, CDR1 is ENHRY, CDR2 SYGVKD. CDR3 in amino acids: CAISDLMRGDVDEQFF. The DNA of the CDR3 is TGTGCCATCAGTGATCTCATGAGGGGGGATGTCGATGAGCAGTTCTTC.

The chain uses TRBV7-8 and TRBJ2-7; no firm D call. The CDR3 contains 14 residues. Trimming removed 3 bases at V and 4 bases at J, with 13 bases between. Per germline, CDR1 SGHVS and CDR2 FQNEAQ. The CDR3 loop reads CASSLEPVQYEQYF. CDR3 bases: TGTGCCAGCAGCTTGGAACCAGTCCAATACGAGCAGTACTTC. Combining the CDR3 with reference TRBV7-8 and TRBJ2-7 gives the whole variable domain GAGVSQSPRYKVAKRGQDVALRCDPISGHVSLFWYQQALGQGPEFLTYFQNEAQLDKSGLPSDRFFAERPEGSVSTLKIQRTQQEDSAVYLCASSLEPVQYEQYFGPGTRLTVT.

This chain joins TRBV25-1 and TRBJ1-3; D perhaps matches TRBD1 (5 bases). CDR3 length: 17 residues. Germline V gene sequence: CDR1 MGHDK, CDR2 SYGVNS. The V end lost 4 bases, the J end lost 0 bases, and 16 bases lay between the germline ends. CDR3 protein: CASSASAGVSSGNTIYF. CDR3 coding DNA: TGTGCCAGCAGTGCATCAGCGGGGGTGAGCTCTGGAAACACCATATATTTT.

This clone has just one count. This chain links TRBV7-2 with TRBJ2-7; D not resolved. V was shortened by 1 base and J by 4 bases, with 2 bases between the two germline ends. Per the germline V gene, CDR1 is SGHTA and CDR2 is FQGNSA. The CDR3 sequence is 11 residues long. Here the CDR3 reads CASSLEYEQYF. DNA for the CDR3: TGTGCCAGCAGCTTAGAGTACGAGCAGTACTTC.

This clone was picked up one time. The chain combines TRBV11-3 with TRBJ1-3; possibly TRBD1 for D (5 bases). Germline CDR1 SGHNT, CDR2 YENEEA. The CDR3 loop spans 15 amino acids. V was shortened by 1 base and J by 2 bases, with 9 bases between the two germline ends. The CDR3 sequence: CASSLAAGPGNTIYF. In nucleotides, the CDR3 is TGTGCCAGCAGCTTAGCCGCGGGACCTGGAAACACCATATATTTT. Based on the CDR3 plus reference TRBV11-3 and TRBJ1-3, the full variable domain is EAGVVQSPRYKIIEKKQPVAFWCNPISGHNTLYWYLQNLGQGPELLIRYENEEAVDDSQLPKDRFSAERLKGVDSTLKIQPAELGDSAVYLCASSLAAGPGNTIYFGEGSWLTVV.

This clone has a handful of counts. V and J are TRBV30 and TRBJ1-4; a possible D gene is TRBD1 (6 bases). Trimming cost V 6 bases and J 7 bases, with 15 bases left between them. The V gene's germline CDR1 is GTSNPN and CDR2 SVGIG (reference sequence). The CDR3 sequence is 13 residues long. The CDR3 DNA follows: TGTGCCTGTGGAGGGGGGCGAGGTGAAAAACTGTTTTTT. It encodes CACGGGRGEKLFF.

The chain links TRBV14 to TRBJ1-2; TRBD1 might be the D (6 bases). The CDR3 runs 16 residues. CDR1 is SGHDN, CDR2 FVKESK, per germline. Between the trimmed V and J ends, which lost 3 bases and 1 base, there was a span of 15 bases. The CDR3 sequence: CASSQFTGTLNYGYTF. DNA for the CDR3: TGTGCCAGCAGCCAGTTTACCGGGACACTTAACTATGGCTACACCTTC.

CDR3: CASSLVPAGEAFF. The CDR3 bases are TGTGCCAGCAGCTTAGTCCCCGCGGGGGAAGCTTTCTTT. The genes are TRBV7-2 and TRBJ1-1; no clear D. Germline V CDR1 and CDR2: SGHTA, FQGNSA. V lost 1 base to trimming and J lost 8 bases, with 11 bases between them. CDR3 length: 13 amino acids.

This clone was seen only once. The chain joins TRBV9 to TRBJ2-3; 8 nucleotides line up with TRBD1. V lost 4 bases, J lost 4 bases, and 8 bases stayed unmatched. Per germline, CDR1 SGDLS and CDR2 YYNGEE. This CDR3 region has 15 residues. CDR3 in DNA: TGTGCCAGCAGCATCCGACAGGGGACCCCAGATACGCAGTATTTT. Encoded protein: CASSIRQGTPDTQYF.